The source of this T cell receptor beta chain is a study of T cell responses to AZD1222 COVID-19 vaccine. This CDR3 comprises 14 residues. Germline V lookup: CDR1 LNHDA, CDR2 SQIVND (reference sequence). Trimming took 6 bases from V and 0 from J, leaving 8 bases between them. TCRdb keeps only in-frame clones here, not all; method: immunoSEQ multiplex PCR. Found here are under 120,000 clones, roughly 87% of them singletons; the top ten hold 2.5%. Details on this clone: Its antigen is undetermined.

Study-wide findings and caveats: The donor group comprised mostly white British people and more females; the analysis possibly underestimated clonal diversity. Scientists sampled the repertoires only once the peak T cell response had passed. Spike was spanned by vaccine-associated CD4 TCRs, which were dominant at 160-218 and 743-854. Baseline testing showed seropositivity in only five to seven AZD1222 recipients.

The sequenced sample was peripheral blood, obtained 28 days after the second AZD1222 dose. The sequence came from an adult who received the AZD1222 COVID-19 vaccine. The chain joins TRBV19 to TRBJ1-4; tentative D call: TRBD1 (5 bases). As DNA, the CDR3 is TGTGCCAGTAGCGCAGGGCCAACTAATGAAAAACTGTTTTTT. It is translated as CASSAGPTNEKLFF.